This paragraph covers one T cell receptor beta chain sequence. What it binds is unknown. The CDR3 contains 13 residues. CDR1 is SGHTA and CDR2 is FQGNSA in the germline V gene. V lost 10 bases, J lost 2 bases, and 14 bases lay in between. Next came a second PCR, run for about 7 to 12 cycles, which used a sample-barcoded 5' primer along with a J-beta primer mix. Via MiXCR, TCRdb re-called the 5' RACE reads, giving one row per CDR3 protein. Found here are fewer than 700,000 distinct CDR3 sequences, 40% to 45% of them singletons; the top ten hold 25% to 30%. The entry originates in a study of blood T cells in healthy people across ages. Study conclusions and caveats: Long-lived and aged donors differed, with more naive CD4+ cells and higher diversity in the long-lived.

Every sample yielded at least 6 million isolated PBMCs. Extraction of total RNA produced a minimum of 5 micrograms from each sample. Sequencing was performed on blood. This receptor was identified in an elderly man in good health. The rearrangement uses TRBV7-2 and TRBJ2-5; D possibly uses TRBD1 or TRBD2 (5 bases each). CDR3 bases: TGTGCCACCAACCGGGGCACTCAAGAGACCCAGTACTTC. Residues: CATNRGTQETQYF.